The TCR beta chain under discussion was sequenced for a study of T-cell memory formation after mild COVID-19. Study summary: The study found TCR clusters largely donor specific.

Deletions cut 5 bases from V and 0 bases from J, with 8 bases between. This CDR3 region has 14 residues. Study findings and constraints: The main location of contracting CD4+ clones was CM and EM, and that of contracting CD8+ clones was EMRA.

With constant-segment primers, 5'RACE yielded cDNA libraries of TCR alpha and TCR beta that carried sample barcodes and UMIs. Via MiXCR, TCRdb re-called the 5' RACE reads, giving one row per CDR3 protein. Of around 130,000 distinct CDR3 sequences listed, 5% to 6.5% are singletons. This clonotype was detected only a few times. Its antigen remains unidentified. The genes are TRBV12-3 or TRBV12-4 and TRBJ1-5; D not certain. The material sequenced was PBMCs or a T cell subset sorted from them (not recorded which). The receptor was derived from an adult woman who had mild COVID-19 (a few samples of this study predate the infection). Cell type and time point are not known. The CDR3 sequence: CASSPRTSNQPQHF. CDR3 in DNA: TGTGCCAGCAGTCCCCGCACTAGCAATCAGCCCCAGCATTTT.